This T cell receptor (beta chain) is from a study of cytotoxic CD8 clonotypes in ibrutinib-treated CLL. V was trimmed by 0 bases and J by 8 bases, leaving 17 bases between them. Looked up from germline, CDR1 is MNHEY and CDR2 is SVGAGI. The CDR3 has 16 residues. The table came from immunoSEQ multiplex PCR; TCRdb's copy has only in-frame clones and leaves some out. This table has more than 110,000 clones, more than 75% appearing once. The chain links TRBV6-5 to TRBJ1-5; D is perhaps TRBD1 (5 bases). Here the sequenced sample was PBMCs, taken after 36 months of ibrutinib treatment. The origin of this receptor is a human donor with chronic lymphocytic leukemia. CDR3 sequence reads: CASSYSWGSDLEPQHF. CDR3 coding DNA: TGTGCCAGCAGTTACTCGTGGGGGTCCGATTTGGAGCCCCAGCATTTT.